This TCR beta chain was found in a study of PD-1 blockade in classical Hodgkin lymphoma. Findings and caveats of the study: Some patients started nivolumab under 1 year after ASCT, and they were excluded. Complete responders started with a diversity level that resembled newly diagnosed patients at baseline. Baseline TCR diversity was reportedly lower in newly diagnosed patients than healthy donors.

Only in-frame clones appear in the TCRdb table, and some are missing; sequencing was by immunoSEQ multiplex PCR. There are 30,000 to 40,000 clones in the sample; roughly four fifths occur only once, and more than 30% lies in the top ten. The patients all showed relapse after autologous stem cell transplantation, while their brentuximab vedotin exposure varied. Germline-derived CDR1 and CDR2 are SGHRS and YFSETQ. The CDR3 has 17 residues. V shed 0 bases, J shed 1 base, and the junction held 7 bases outside the gene matches. Turning to this clone: Its target is unknown.

The starting material was peripheral blood mononuclear cells (PBMCs), obtained at baseline. This TCR was sampled from a human donor with classical Hodgkin lymphoma. The J gene is TRBJ2-5, the V gene TRBV5-1, with 9 bases matching TRBD2. The CDR3 here is CASSLARGSGGQETQYF. CDR3 nucleotide sequence: TGCGCCAGCAGCTTGGCCAGGGGTAGCGGGGGCCAAGAGACCCAGTACTTC.